This T cell receptor beta chain derives from a study of PD-1 blockade in classical Hodgkin lymphoma. Every patient experienced relapse after autologous stem cell transplantation, and brentuximab vedotin exposure varied. This clone was recorded only once. Profiled with immunoSEQ multiplex PCR; TCRdb holds only in-frame clones, not every one. This table has under 30,000 clones, less than 80% appearing once. CDR3 length: 13 amino acids. With 1 base removed from V and 3 bases from J, the gap between germline ends came to 7 bases. Germline V CDR1 and CDR2: LNHDA, SQIVND (reference sequence). This chain joins TRBV19 and TRBJ2-7; D unclear. The clonotype was recovered from a human donor with classical Hodgkin lymphoma. The input for sequencing was peripheral blood mononuclear cells (PBMCs), taken before the second cycle of nivolumab. The CDR3 protein is CASSIGHLYEQYF. The CDR3 region has the DNA TGTGCCAGTAGTATAGGCCACCTCTACGAGCAGTACTTC.